The clone carrying this T cell receptor beta chain was seen a handful of times. Its antigen is still unknown. The data originate from a study of early T cells in non-severe SARS-CoV-2 infection. At the level of the study: Alpha and beta chains were unpaired, from unsorted whole-blood bulk RNA. Study observations and caveats: The study's VDJdb matching favored anti-spike CD8 responses and missed private and CD4 specificities.

In the library, individual cDNA molecules carried attached unique molecular identifiers. Via MiXCR, TCRdb re-called the 5' RACE reads, giving one row per CDR3 protein. The repertoire holds 20,000 to 30,000 distinct CDR3 sequences, around 5.4% seen once, with approximately 2.5% in the top ten. CDR1 and CDR2 (germline): LNHDA, SQIVND (reference sequence). The CDR3 contains 15 residues. J lost 0 bases, V lost 6 bases, and 5 bases had no gene match. V gene TRBV19 combines with J gene TRBJ2-1, with 7 bases matching TRBD2. The TCR was taken from an adult who was a healthcare worker with PCR-confirmed SARS-CoV-2 infection or an uninfected control (not recorded which). The sample consisted of whole blood. This CDR3 reads CASSLAESSYNEQFF. The CDR3 nucleotides read TGTGCCAGTAGCCTAGCGGAGAGCTCCTACAATGAGCAGTTCTTC.